Listed below are T cell receptor beta chains from one sample, sequenced in a study of T-cell memory formation after mild COVID-19. TCRdb reprocessed the 5' RACE reads via MiXCR and lists one record per CDR3 protein. The sample carries roughly 370,000 distinct CDR3 sequences, roughly 15% recorded once. Sequenced material: PBMCs or a T cell subset sorted from them (not recorded which). The receptors originated from a man between 18 and 29 years old who had mild COVID-19 (a few samples of this study predate the infection). Cell type and time point are not known. Each CDR3 is given with its conserved first and last residue. A D gene is named only where the DNA matches it firmly. Only part of the rows carry a size: once, few, many, or a class if the clone is expanded.

V gene	clone size	D gene	J gene	CDR3 protein
TRBV5-1	NA	NA	TRBJ2-3	CASSLDSGENTQYF
TRBV19	NA	NA	TRBJ2-1	CASSDIGGYNEQFF
TRBV12-5	many	NA	TRBJ2-2	CASGPGAMTGELFF
TRBV5-5	NA	NA	TRBJ2-7	CASSSTLDSYEQYF
TRBV20-1	NA	TRBD1	TRBJ2-2	CSAREGQEFGELFF
TRBV12-3/TRBV12-4	few	NA	TRBJ2-3	CASSYRVGTDTQYF
TRBV27	once	TRBD1	TRBJ1-5	CASSPLQGVQPQHF
TRBV27	few	NA	TRBJ1-5	CASSPAGTVYSNQPQHF
TRBV5-1	NA	NA	TRBJ2-6	CASSFAVMTGANVLTF
TRBV7-2	NA	TRBD1	TRBJ2-1	CASSPSGGPNEQFF
TRBV7-2	many	NA	TRBJ2-3	CASSRRLASSTDTQYF
TRBV11-2	NA	NA	TRBJ2-1	CASSGPNIGGGEQFF
TRBV4-3	NA	NA	TRBJ2-6	CASSQVIGAPYYGANVLTF
TRBV7-2	NA	TRBD2	TRBJ2-2	CASSSTGGSLTGELFF